Listed here is a single T cell receptor beta chain. This CDR3 is built from 14 residues. The V and J ends lost 4 bases and 4 bases respectively, with 13 bases between them. Per germline, CDR1 KGHSH and CDR2 LQKENI. These data belong to a study of blood T cells in healthy people across ages. A second PCR, run for about 7 to 11 cycles, used a sample-barcoded 5' primer plus a J-beta primer mix. One entry per CDR3 protein, called by TCRdb with MiXCR from the 5' RACE reads. The table has about 1.7 million distinct CDR3 sequences, roughly 27% seen once; the top ten hold less than 9.5%. The V and J genes are TRBV18 and TRBJ1-2; D is ambiguous. The receptor's source is a woman under 40 in good health. Sequenced material: blood. The CDR3 nucleotides read TGTGCCAGCTCACAAAAGGGAGAGGTCTATGGCTACACCTTC. Protein sequence: CASSQKGEVYGYTF.